These T cell receptor beta chains were read from a single sample in a study of PD-1 blockade in mismatch repair-deficient tumors. The repertoire was sequenced with immunoSEQ multiplex PCR; TCRdb's copy has only in-frame clones and lacks some. The data show about 19,000 clones, more than 65% seen once. The material sequenced was PBMCs, taken 52 weeks after starting pembrolizumab. Receptors were obtained from an adult with mismatch repair-deficient cancer. The conserved cysteine and the conserved F or W are not part of the CDR3 here.

J gene: TRBJ2-1; V gene: TRBV7-2; CDR3 protein: ASSPGGLAVNEQF
J gene: TRBJ1-1; V gene: TRBV27; CDR3 protein: ASSPRTGGNTEAF
J gene: TRBJ1-2; V gene: TRBV4-2; CDR3 protein: ASSQASGYT
J gene: TRBJ2-3; V gene: TRBV6-5; CDR3 protein: ASKAGVGTDTQY
J gene: TRBJ1-2; V gene: TRBV19; CDR3 protein: ASNPPGQGSGYT
J gene: TRBJ2-7; V gene: TRBV28; CDR3 protein: ASSTWTGVRFYEQY
J gene: TRBJ2-5; V gene: TRBV9; CDR3 protein: ASSFSSGETQY
J gene: TRBJ2-1; V gene: TRBV30; CDR3 protein: AWGGQLYNEQF
J gene: TRBJ1-3; V gene: TRBV11-3; CDR3 protein: ASSPQGRAGNTIY
J gene: TRBJ2-2; V gene: TRBV5-6; CDR3 protein: ASSLRTSDNTGELF
J gene: TRBJ2-2; V gene: TRBV27; CDR3 protein: ASSLWRTGKNTGELF
J gene: TRBJ2-7; V gene: TRBV29-1; CDR3 protein: SVEKPQGGREQY
J gene: TRBJ1-2; V gene: TRBV6-1; CDR3 protein: AIVPGTGATYGYT
J gene: TRBJ2-7; V gene: TRBV27; CDR3 protein: ASRELSSYEQY
J gene: TRBJ1-3; V gene: TRBV29-1; CDR3 protein: SVGETGGNTIY